These T cell receptor beta chains were read from a single sample in a study of blood T cell repertoires in COVID-19. Sequenced by immunoSEQ multiplex PCR; TCRdb stores in-frame clones only, minus some. The sample yields 450,000 or so clones, 80% to 95% seen once. Material: PBMCs or T cells enriched from blood (not recorded which). Source of these receptors: a man between 18 and 29 years old who had recovered from COVID-19. The CDR3 runs from the conserved cysteine through the conserved F or W. D genes are given only for firm matches. A row's size may be missing; if present it is once, few, many or a size class.

abundance,v_gene,d_gene,j_gene,CDR3nt,CDR3aa
-,TRBV5-4,-,TRBJ2-7,TGTGCCAGCAGCTTTATGGGCCGGGGGGAGCAGTACTTC,CASSFMGRGEQYF
-,TRBV3-1/TRBV3-2,-,TRBJ1-2,TGTGCCAGCAGCCAAGAGTGGCAGGAGGAGAATGGCTACACCTTC,CASSQEWQEENGYTF
-,TRBV7-8,TRBD1,TRBJ2-7,TGTGCCAGCAGCAAAGACGGGACAGGGGCCTACGAGCAGTACTTC,CASSKDGTGAYEQYF
-,TRBV4-1,-,TRBJ1-3,TGCGCCAGCAGCCCCCGGTCCGGGGACACCATATATTTT,CASSPRSGDTIYF
-,TRBV9,-,TRBJ2-6,TGTGCCAGCAGCGTAAGCCCCCAAGGCGGCTCTGGGGCCAACGTCCTGACTTTC,CASSVSPQGGSGANVLTF
-,TRBV30,-,TRBJ1-5,TGTGCCTGGAGTTTTGAGGGGGTATACAATCAGCCCCAGCATTTT,CAWSFEGVYNQPQHF
-,TRBV7-2,TRBD1,TRBJ2-2,TGTGCCAGCAGCTTAGCCCTAGAAACAGGGGTTAACACCGGGGAGCTGTTTTTT,CASSLALETGVNTGELFF
-,TRBV6-5,-,TRBJ1-4,TGTGCCAGCAGAAGTCCGGGACTCACACTGTTTTTT,CASRSPGLTLFF
-,TRBV9,TRBD1,TRBJ1-5,TGTGCCAGCAGCCCCCCTCGGCGGTTTGGGCAGGGGGCGAACCAGCCCCAGCATTTT,CASSPPRRFGQGANQPQHF
once,TRBV5-1,-,TRBJ2-6,TGCGCCAGCAGCTCCGTTTCTGGGGCCAACGTCCTGACTTTC,CASSSVSGANVLTF
-,TRBV18,TRBD1,TRBJ1-4,TGTGCCAGCTCAATAACAGGGGGCGAGAATGAAAAACTGTTTTTT,CASSITGGENEKLFF
-,TRBV18,-,TRBJ1-4,TGTGCCAGCTCGTCGGGACACCTTGCAACTAATGAAAAACTGTTTTTT,CASSSGHLATNEKLFF
-,TRBV7-2,TRBD1,TRBJ1-5,TGTGCCAGCGCACCGCAGGGGGCGAGCAATCAGCCCCAGCATTTT,CASAPQGASNQPQHF
once,TRBV11-2,TRBD1,TRBJ2-5,TGTGCCAGCAGCCCAGGACAGGGTAGACAAGAGACCCAGTACTTC,CASSPGQGRQETQYF
few,TRBV9,-,TRBJ2-2,TGTGCCAGCAGCCAAGAGTTCGCGAACACCGGGGAGCTGTTTTTT,CASSQEFANTGELFF
-,TRBV10-1,TRBD2,TRBJ2-1,TGCGCCAGCAGTGGAGGACTAGGGAATGAGCAGTTCTTC,CASSGGLGNEQFF
-,TRBV10-3,-,TRBJ2-1,TGTGCCATCAGTGAGGCCCTGAACATCGTTAATGAGCAGTTCTTC,CAISEALNIVNEQFF
-,TRBV7-3,TRBD2,TRBJ2-1,TGTGCCAGCAGCTTAAGTCCTAGCGGGAGCTCCTACAATGAGCAGTTCTTC,CASSLSPSGSSYNEQFF
-,TRBV24-1,TRBD1,TRBJ2-5,TGTGCCACCAGTGACCCGCCGGGACAGGCGCAAGAGACCCAGTACTTC,CATSDPPGQAQETQYF
-,TRBV9,TRBD1,TRBJ1-6,TGTGCCAGCAGCGTGGGACAGTATAATTCACCCCTCCACTTT,CASSVGQYNSPLHF
-,TRBV5-6,-,TRBJ1-5,TGTGCCAGCAGCCAATCAGGGATTCAGCCCCAGCATTTT,CASSQSGIQPQHF
many,TRBV9,TRBD2,TRBJ2-7,TGTGCCAGCAGCACCCAATCTGGCGGGGGAGACTACGAGCAGTACTTC,CASSTQSGGGDYEQYF
-,TRBV6-5,TRBD1,TRBJ2-7,TGTGCCAGCAGTTATGATTCGACAGGGTACGAGCAGTACTTC,CASSYDSTGYEQYF
-,TRBV28,TRBD2,TRBJ2-2,TGTGCCAGCAGTACTCTAGCGGGAATGAACACCGGGGAGCTGTTTTTT,CASSTLAGMNTGELFF
-,TRBV7-2,-,TRBJ2-7,TGTGCCAGCAGCTTAATTTCAGACTCCTACGAGCAGTACTTC,CASSLISDSYEQYF
-,TRBV7-6,-,TRBJ1-5,TGTGCCAGCTCTGACACCGCCCATAGCAATCAGCCCCAGCATTTT,CASSDTAHSNQPQHF
-,TRBV11-3,TRBD2,TRBJ2-1,TGTGCCAGCAGCTTAGTGAGTTTAGCGGGGACGAAGGAGCAGTTCTTC,CASSLVSLAGTKEQFF
-,TRBV3-1/TRBV3-2,-,TRBJ1-5,TGTGCCAGCAGCCATGGTAGGGGGAGTCAGCCCCAGCATTTT,CASSHGRGSQPQHF
-,TRBV11-3,-,TRBJ1-1,TGTGCCAGCAGCTCCCTTGAGGTTGGCCTCACTGAAGCTTTCTTT,CASSSLEVGLTEAFF
once,TRBV2,-,TRBJ1-5,TGTGCCAGCAGTAGAACCTTTGGGAGGAATCAGCCCCAGCATTTT,CASSRTFGRNQPQHF
-,TRBV15,TRBD1,TRBJ1-6,TGTGCCACCAGCAGAGACAGGGGGCGAGGAGATTCACCCCTCCACTTT,CATSRDRGRGDSPLHF
-,TRBV9,-,TRBJ1-4,TGTGCCAGCAGCGTAGTCCCCGGGTTTGGCGGTGAAAAACTGTTTTTT,CASSVVPGFGGEKLFF
-,TRBV5-5,-,TRBJ2-2,TGTGCCAGCAGCTTGAAGGGGCAGGGTTTCACCGGGGAGCTGTTTTTT,CASSLKGQGFTGELFF
-,TRBV19,TRBD1,TRBJ1-1,TGTGCCAGCGGGGACAGGAACACTGAAGCTTTCTTT,CASGDRNTEAFF
-,TRBV6-5,-,TRBJ2-3,TGTGCCACCAGGACGACTAGCACAGATACGCAGTATTTT,CATRTTSTDTQYF
-,TRBV3-1/TRBV3-2,TRBD2,TRBJ2-3,TGTGCCAGCAGCCAACGACTAGCGGGAGCAGATACGCAGTATTTT,CASSQRLAGADTQYF
-,TRBV9,TRBD1,TRBJ1-3,TGTGCCAGCAGCCCCCGGACAGGGGCTGGAAACACCATATATTTT,CASSPRTGAGNTIYF
-,TRBV18,-,TRBJ1-3,TGTGCCAGCTCGTCATACAGGGACTCTGGAAACACCATATATTTT,CASSSYRDSGNTIYF
-,TRBV3-1/TRBV3-2,TRBD1,TRBJ1-6,TGTGCCAGCAGCCAAGGACAGGGTACGAATTCACCCCTCCACTTT,CASSQGQGTNSPLHF
-,TRBV11-3,TRBD2,TRBJ2-1,TGTGCCAGCAGCTTGTACTTTAGCGGGAGTAAAGATGAGCAGTTCTTC,CASSLYFSGSKDEQFF
-,TRBV28,TRBD2,TRBJ2-7,TGTGCCAGCAGCTCACCCGGAGGGACTAGCGTCTACGAGCAGTACTTC,CASSSPGGTSVYEQYF
-,TRBV3-1/TRBV3-2,-,TRBJ2-1,TGTGCCAGCAGCCAAGTAGGTCTAGCCGATGAGCAGTTCTTC,CASSQVGLADEQFF
-,TRBV3-1/TRBV3-2,TRBD1,TRBJ2-7,TGTGCCAGCAGCTCACACGACAGGGGGCTATACGAGCAGTACTTC,CASSSHDRGLYEQYF
-,TRBV19,TRBD1,TRBJ1-1,TGTGCCAGTACCCGGACAGGGGGCCTGAGTGGGACTGAAGCTTTCTTT,CASTRTGGLSGTEAFF
-,TRBV11-2,TRBD1,TRBJ1-1,TGTGCCAGCAGCTCATCATCCCCGAGACAGGGGAACACTGAAGCTTTCTTT,CASSSSSPRQGNTEAFF
-,TRBV12-3/TRBV12-4,TRBD1,TRBJ1-5,TGTGCCAGCAGACAGGGGGCCTCTCAGCCCCAGCATTTT,CASRQGASQPQHF
-,TRBV27,-,TRBJ1-5,TGTGCCAGCAGTTCACAGGGCTATAACAATCAGCCCCAGCATTTT,CASSSQGYNNQPQHF
-,TRBV30,-,TRBJ1-1,TGTGCCGGAGGGGTGGCTTTCTTT,CAGGVAFF
-,TRBV6-2/TRBV6-3,TRBD2,TRBJ2-1,TGTGCCAGCAGTCCCGGGACTAGCGTTTCAAATGAGCAGTTCTTC,CASSPGTSVSNEQFF
once,TRBV7-2,TRBD2,TRBJ2-7,TGTGCCAGCAGCACTAGCGGGGGGGCCTACGAGCAGTACTTC,CASSTSGGAYEQYF
-,TRBV19,-,TRBJ2-3,TGTGCCAGTAGTATTACGGACACCACAGATACGCAGTATTTT,CASSITDTTDTQYF
-,TRBV18,TRBD1,TRBJ1-2,TGTGCCAGCTCACTCCTACAGGGGCAGGATGGCTACACCTTC,CASSLLQGQDGYTF
-,TRBV2,-,TRBJ2-7,TGTGCCAGCGGGGACTTAATCTACGAGCAGTACTTC,CASGDLIYEQYF
-,TRBV21-1,-,TRBJ2-1,TGTGCCAGCAGCAAAGAGGCTAGCGGGAACTACAATGAGCAGTTCTTC,CASSKEASGNYNEQFF
-,TRBV5-1,TRBD2,TRBJ2-5,TGCGCCAGCAGCACGGGACTAGCGGGGGCTTGGTACCAAGAGACCCAGTACTTC,CASSTGLAGAWYQETQYF
-,TRBV11-3,-,TRBJ1-1,TGTGCCAGCAGCGCGTACACAGCGAACACTGAAGCTTTCTTT,CASSAYTANTEAFF
-,TRBV5-1,TRBD1,TRBJ2-7,TGCGCCAGCAGCTTGGTGGGGGACAGGGCCGACGAGCAGTACTTC,CASSLVGDRADEQYF
-,TRBV24-1,-,TRBJ1-5,TGTGCCACCAACCCAGACCCCACCGGGGGCAATCAGCCCCAGCATTTT,CATNPDPTGGNQPQHF
-,TRBV20-1,-,TRBJ1-5,TGCAGTGCTAGTCGGATATCCGACAGGTATAGCAATCAGCCCCAGCATTTT,CSASRISDRYSNQPQHF
-,TRBV27,-,TRBJ1-2,TGTGCCAGCAGTACACAGGGAGCCTATGGCTACACCTTC,CASSTQGAYGYTF